These 20 T cell receptor beta chains share one sample of origin, sequenced in a study of cytomegalovirus exposure and HLA in healthy donors. It was with 60 Vbeta and 13 Jbeta primers that the PCR ran. The method was immunoSEQ multiplex PCR; TCRdb's version includes in-frame clones alone and lacks a portion of them. The sample holds 150,000 to 200,000 clones, about three quarters seen once. Input material: PBMCs. Source of these receptors: a woman aged 35 to 49 in good health and CMV-seronegative.

This rearrangement joins TRBV6-4 to TRBJ1-5, with unresolved D. The CDR3 length is 13 residues. The germline gives CDR1 MRHNA, CDR2 SNTAGT. Trimming left V 2 bases short and J 1 base short, with 3 bases between. CDR3: CASSDGSNQPQHF. The CDR3 coding sequence is TGTGCCAGCAGTGACGGCAGCAATCAGCCCCAGCATTTT.

The rearrangement uses TRBV6-5 and TRBJ1-4; 9 bases are shared with TRBD1. Germline assignment: CDR1 MNHEY and CDR2 SVGAGI. J was trimmed by 8 bases and V by 0 bases; bases with no gene match: 7. The length of the CDR3 is 16 residues. The CDR3 loop reads CASSYSQNRGREKLFF. The CDR3 DNA follows: TGTGCCAGCAGTTACTCGCAAAACAGGGGGCGAGAAAAACTGTTTTTT.

V is TRBV7-6 and J is TRBJ2-2, with TRBD1 identical over 7 bases. V was pared by 2 bases and J by 4 bases, with 16 bases of the junction left unmatched. Germline V gene data show CDR1 as SGHVS and CDR2 as FNYEAQ. This CDR3 region has 19 residues. The CDR3 DNA reads TGTGCCAGCAGCTTACGAGGGGGCGTGGAAACACGCCGCACCGGGGAGCTGTTTTTT. This gives the protein CASSLRGGVETRRTGELFF.

The rearrangement uses TRBV11-3 and TRBJ2-2, with D possibly TRBD2 on 6 matching bases. Germline values: CDR1 SGHNT, CDR2 YENEEA. Trimming removed 3 bases from V and 9 bases from J, with 14 bases in between. The CDR3 runs to 14 residues. The CDR3 region is CASSFRLGEWELFF. The CDR3, as DNA: TGTGCCAGCAGCTTCAGACTAGGTGAATGGGAGCTGTTTTTT.

V gene TRBV5-6 combines with J gene TRBJ2-7; 8 bases are shared with TRBD1. The CDR3 totals 15 residues. The germline V gene has CDR1 SGHDT and CDR2 YYEEEE. Trimming took 3 bases from V and 3 from J; bases not matched to a gene: 8. CDR3 protein: CASSSLRGPYYEQYF. DNA of the CDR3: TGTGCCAGCAGCTCGCTCAGGGGGCCCTACTACGAGCAGTACTTC.

The chain uses TRBV2 and TRBJ1-3; D ambiguous. The CDR3 is made up of 13 amino acids. V was shortened by 4 bases and J by 6 bases, with 10 bases between the two germline ends. Germline lookup yields CDR1 SNHLY and CDR2 FYNNEI. CDR3 nucleotide sequence: TGTGCCAGCAGTGCCGCGCATGAAAACACCATATATTTT. It yields the protein CASSAAHENTIYF.

This clone occurred once. V is TRBV5-1 and J is TRBJ2-3, with D perhaps TRBD1 (6 bases). The CDR3 spans 14 residues. The V end was cut by 1 base, the J end by 5 bases, with 11 bases between. Germline-derived CDR1 and CDR2 are SGHRS and YFSETQ. The CDR3 region has the DNA TGCGCCAGCAGCTTGTGGCAGGGGAGAGATACGCAGTATTTT. This translates into CASSLWQGRDTQYF.

The J gene is TRBJ2-5, the V gene TRBV6-5, with TRBD1 matching over 7 bases. V shed 5 bases, J shed 2 bases, and the junction held 2 bases outside the gene matches. The CDR3 runs 13 residues. The germline gives CDR1 MNHEY, CDR2 SVGAGI. For the CDR3, the DNA is TGTGCCAGCAGTCAGACAGGGCAAGAGACCCAGTACTTC. Translating gives CASSQTGQETQYF.

CDR3 DNA sequence: TGTGCCAGCAGCTCCCGTCCCGGGACAGTAAACTATGGCTACACCTTC. Protein sequence: CASSSRPGTVNYGYTF. V is TRBV7-2 and J is TRBJ1-2, with TRBD1 matching over 7 bases. V dropped 4 bases and J dropped 2; count of bases not matched to a gene: 10. Germline values: CDR1 SGHTA, CDR2 FQGNSA. The CDR3 covers 16 residues. Based on the CDR3 plus reference TRBV7-2 and TRBJ1-2, the full variable domain is GAGVSQSPSNKVTEKGKDVELRCDPISGHTALYWYRQSLGQGLEFLIYFQGNSAPDKSGLPSDRFSAERTGGSVSTLTIQRTQQEDSAVYLCASSSRPGTVNYGYTFGSGTRLTVV.

This chain joins TRBV7-2 and TRBJ1-2, with 10 bases that match TRBD1. The CDR3 is 15 residues long. Germline CDR1 reads SGHTA; CDR2 reads FQGNSA. J lost 5 bases, V lost 0 bases, and 3 bases had no gene match. CDR3 DNA: TGTGCCAGCAGCTTAGCGCGGACAGGGGGGTATGGCTACACCTTC. It specifies CASSLARTGGYGYTF.

The chain combines TRBV19 with TRBJ2-1; D is perhaps TRBD1 (6 bases). Germline V gives CDR1 LNHDA, CDR2 SQIVND (reference sequence). V lost 3 bases and J 15 bases, leaving 27 bases between the germline ends. The CDR3 runs to 16 residues. The CDR3 spells CASSMGAGVTRVGPFF. The CDR3 DNA reads as TGTGCCAGTAGTATGGGGGCCGGTGTGACGCGGGTGGGTCCGTTCTTC.

The V gene is TRBV7-2, the J gene TRBJ2-2, with D perhaps TRBD2 (5 bases). Germline V lookup: CDR1 SGHTA, CDR2 FQGNSA. V shed 5 bases and J shed 6 bases, with 13 bases lying between them. The CDR3 length is 14 residues. The chain's CDR3 is CASSRTPSSGELFF. The CDR3 coding sequence is TGTGCCAGCAGCCGGACTCCCAGCTCCGGGGAGCTGTTTTTT.

This clone was detected only a few times. The J gene is TRBJ1-5, the V gene TRBV18; tentative D call: TRBD1 (5 bases). Trimming removed 3 bases at V and 0 bases at J, with 15 bases between. The CDR3 sequence is 17 residues long. Germline CDR1 KGHSH, CDR2 LQKENI. The CDR3 nucleotides are TGTGCCAGCTCACCTATCGACAGCCGCAATAGCAATCAGCCCCAGCATTTT. This codes for CASSPIDSRNSNQPQHF.

This chain links TRBV4-1 with TRBJ2-7; 8 bases fit TRBD1. The V segment lost 4 bases and the J segment 3 bases; nucleotides outside the gene matches: 8. CDR1 and CDR2 (germline): MGHRA, YSYEKL. The CDR3 runs 15 residues. Written as DNA, the CDR3 is TGCGCCAGCAGCCCCGGACAGGGTGGCGACTACGAGCAGTACTTC. It is translated as CASSPGQGGDYEQYF.

This chain links TRBV4-2 with TRBJ2-1; D not certain. CDR1 is LGHNA, CDR2 YNFKEQ, per germline. The CDR3 runs to 12 residues. Trimming shortened V by 1 base and J by 10 bases, and 8 bases separated the two germline ends. The CDR3 sequence is CASSQVGGEQFF. CDR3 DNA sequence: TGTGCCAGCAGCCAAGTTGGCGGAGAGCAGTTCTTC.

V and J are TRBV4-3 and TRBJ2-3; 11 bases match TRBD1. Germline assignment: CDR1 LGHNA and CDR2 YSLEER. Trimming cost V 4 bases and J 6 bases; bases outside gene matches: 6. This CDR3 is 15 amino acids long. CDR3 nucleotide sequence: TGCGCCAGCAGCCCTGGACAGGGGGCTAGCGATACGCAGTATTTT. It specifies CASSPGQGASDTQYF.

A single count supports this clone. This sample includes further DNA sequences coding for the same CDR3. J is TRBJ1-1 and V is TRBV5-4; no firm D call. The V gene's germline CDR1 is SGHNT and CDR2 YYREEE (reference sequence). The CDR3 runs to 14 residues. Trimming removed 0 bases at V and 1 base at J, with 7 bases between. The chain's CDR3 is CASSLEHRNTEAFF. CDR3 nucleotides: TGTGCCAGCAGCTTGGAACACCGGAACACTGAAGCTTTCTTT.

The J gene is TRBJ1-5, the V gene TRBV12-5, with 8 bases lining up with TRBD1. After removal of 5 bases from V and 1 base from J, the junction contained 7 bases not matched to a gene. This CDR3 region has 16 residues. Germline assignment: CDR1 LGHNT and CDR2 FRNRAP. CDR3: CASGPQGAPSNQPQHF. CDR3 sequence (DNA): TGTGCTAGTGGTCCCCAGGGGGCTCCCAGCAATCAGCCCCAGCATTTT.

This clone was observed once. Relative to the germline gene, one junction end is altered; a read error may explain this. V is TRBV2 and J is TRBJ1-2, with 8 bases aligning to TRBD1. CDR3 length: 12 amino acids. In germline, CDR1 is SNHLY, CDR2 FYNNEI. In DNA, the CDR3 is TGCGCTACAGGGGGGGAGTTGACGGGCTACACCTTC. Translated, it gives CATGGELTGYTF.

V is TRBV7-2 and J is TRBJ1-2; TRBD1 aligns across 7 bases. V lost 2 bases, J lost 0 bases, and 3 bases stayed unmatched. CDR3 length equals 15 residues. Germline V lookup: CDR1 SGHTA, CDR2 FQGNSA. The CDR3 bases are TGTGCCAGCAGCTTAATGCAGGGGGCTAACTATGGCTACACCTTC. Translation gives CASSLMQGANYGYTF.